Below, one T cell receptor beta chain is given with its context. Antigen unknown. From the roughly 120-subject validation cohort, which was separate from the roughly 670-subject first cohort, the donors were drawn. Some clones are missing from TCRdb's copy, which holds only in-frame ones; the method was immunoSEQ multiplex PCR. Among some 170,000 clones listed, about 95% were seen once. These data are taken from a study of cytomegalovirus exposure and HLA in healthy donors. General study points: That first-cohort TCR clusters tended to co-occur in the approximately 110 validation repertoires was found in a later analysis. CMV antigen specificity was confirmed in vitro for three CMV-associated chains.

Germline V lookup: CDR1 SGHNT, CDR2 YYREEE (reference sequence). This CDR3 has 15 amino acids. V dropped 0 bases and J dropped 4 bases, with 13 bases sitting between them. The genes are TRBV5-4 and TRBJ1-1; D remains unclear. The sequence was obtained from a woman in her late teens or twenties in good health and CMV-seronegative. Sequencing input: PBMCs. The CDR3 bases are TGTGCCAGCAGCTTGGCTCGGGTTGTGGGCACTGAAGCTTTCTTT. Translated, it gives CASSLARVVGTEAFF.